This is a list of T cell receptor beta chains from one sample in a study of blood T cells in healthy people across ages. TCRdb reanalysed the 5' RACE reads using MiXCR and keeps one entry per CDR3 protein. In the table there are some 1,800,000 distinct CDR3 sequences, 35% to 50% of which are singletons. Sequences were obtained from blood. The source is a human donor in good health. CDR3s include the opening cysteine and the closing phenylalanine or tryptophan. D genes are given only for firm matches. A row's size may be missing; if present it is once, few, many or a size class.

J gene: TRBJ2-3; V gene: TRBV28; clone size: NA; D gene: TRBD2; CDR3 protein: CASSPRGKGQYF; CDR3 DNA: TGTGCCAGCAGTCCGCGGGGGAAGGGGCAGTATTTT
J gene: TRBJ2-7; V gene: TRBV7-2; clone size: NA; D gene: TRBD2; CDR3 protein: CASSLTAGGPHEQYF; CDR3 DNA: TGTGCCAGCAGCCTTACAGCGGGGGGGCCGCACGAGCAGTACTTC
J gene: TRBJ2-5; V gene: TRBV15; clone size: NA; D gene: TRBD2; CDR3 protein: CATSRGLAGVSQETQYF; CDR3 DNA: TGTGCCACCAGCAGAGGACTAGCGGGGGTCTCCCAAGAGACCCAGTACTTC
J gene: TRBJ2-7; V gene: TRBV12-3/TRBV12-4; clone size: few; D gene: NA; CDR3 protein: CASSPPMAEQYF; CDR3 DNA: TGTGCCAGCAGCCCTCCAATGGCCGAGCAGTACTTC
J gene: TRBJ1-6; V gene: TRBV3-1; clone size: NA; D gene: NA; CDR3 protein: CASSQGRPNSPPHF; CDR3 DNA: TGTGCCAGCAGCCAAGGGAGGCCGAATTCACCCCCCCACTTT
J gene: TRBJ2-4; V gene: TRBV11-2; clone size: NA; D gene: NA; CDR3 protein: CASSLPPGGIQYF; CDR3 DNA: TGTGCCAGCAGCTTACCGCCAGGAGGCATTCAGTACTTC
J gene: TRBJ2-1; V gene: TRBV6-1; clone size: NA; D gene: NA; CDR3 protein: CASSRVYEQFF; CDR3 DNA: TGTGCCAGCAGTAGAGTATACGAGCAGTTCTTC
J gene: TRBJ2-7; V gene: TRBV7-2; clone size: NA; D gene: NA; CDR3 protein: CASSLEIYREQYF; CDR3 DNA: TGTGCCAGCAGCTTAGAGATATACCGCGAGCAGTACTTC
J gene: TRBJ2-2; V gene: TRBV7-2; clone size: few; D gene: NA; CDR3 protein: CASSLWGNTGELFF; CDR3 DNA: TGTGCCAGCAGCTTATGGGGGAACACCGGGGAGCTGTTTTTT
J gene: TRBJ2-1; V gene: TRBV20-1; clone size: NA; D gene: NA; CDR3 protein: CSARRAPGDEQFF; CDR3 DNA: TGCAGTGCTAGAAGGGCCCCTGGGGATGAGCAGTTCTTC
J gene: TRBJ2-3; V gene: TRBV7-3; clone size: NA; D gene: TRBD2; CDR3 protein: CAGSLVGGYTDTQYF; CDR3 DNA: TGTGCCGGCAGCTTAGTCGGGGGGTACACAGATACGCAGTATTTT
J gene: TRBJ2-1; V gene: TRBV4-2; clone size: NA; D gene: TRBD2; CDR3 protein: CASSEPGLAGDNEQFF; CDR3 DNA: TGTGCCAGCAGCGAACCGGGACTAGCGGGGGACAATGAGCAGTTCTTC
J gene: TRBJ2-5; V gene: TRBV29-1; clone size: NA; D gene: NA; CDR3 protein: CSVGEVTWGQETQYF; CDR3 DNA: TGCAGCGTCGGAGAGGTGACTTGGGGACAAGAGACCCAGTACTTC
J gene: TRBJ1-2; V gene: TRBV10-2; clone size: NA; D gene: NA; CDR3 protein: CASSQTMGYGYTF; CDR3 DNA: TGCGCCAGCAGTCAGACAATGGGCTATGGCTACACCTTC
J gene: TRBJ2-5; V gene: TRBV7-2; clone size: NA; D gene: TRBD2; CDR3 protein: CASSFVGTSRETQYF; CDR3 DNA: TGTGCCAGCAGCTTTGTTGGGACTAGCAGAGAGACCCAGTACTTC
J gene: TRBJ2-1; V gene: TRBV20-1; clone size: NA; D gene: NA; CDR3 protein: CSARVPSEGYNEQFF; CDR3 DNA: TGCAGTGCTAGAGTTCCTAGTGAGGGGTACAATGAGCAGTTCTTC
J gene: TRBJ2-2; V gene: TRBV28; clone size: NA; D gene: NA; CDR3 protein: CASFAPNTGELFF; CDR3 DNA: TGTGCCAGTTTTGCCCCGAACACCGGGGAGCTGTTTTTT
J gene: TRBJ2-7; V gene: TRBV20-1; clone size: NA; D gene: NA; CDR3 protein: CSGVVGYEQYF; CDR3 DNA: TGCAGTGGGGTGGTAGGCTACGAGCAGTACTTC
J gene: TRBJ1-2; V gene: TRBV19; clone size: NA; D gene: TRBD1; CDR3 protein: CASSLEGQAGYTF; CDR3 DNA: TGTGCCAGTAGTTTAGAAGGACAGGCTGGCTACACCTTC
J gene: TRBJ2-3; V gene: TRBV5-6; clone size: NA; D gene: NA; CDR3 protein: CASSLGEFRDTQYF; CDR3 DNA: TGTGCCAGCAGCTTGGGCGAGTTCCGAGATACGCAGTATTTT
J gene: TRBJ1-1; V gene: TRBV11-2; clone size: NA; D gene: TRBD1; CDR3 protein: CASSRRGQTPNTEAFF; CDR3 DNA: TGTGCCAGCAGCCGCCGGGGACAGACCCCGAACACTGAAGCTTTCTTT
J gene: TRBJ1-5; V gene: TRBV12-3/TRBV12-4; clone size: once; D gene: NA; CDR3 protein: CASSPEGGYDQPQHF; CDR3 DNA: TGTGCCAGCAGCCCGGAGGGGGGATACGACCAGCCCCAGCATTTT
J gene: TRBJ1-1; V gene: TRBV14; clone size: NA; D gene: NA; CDR3 protein: CASSQESGKAFF; CDR3 DNA: TGTGCCAGCAGCCAAGAGTCCGGGAAAGCTTTCTTT
J gene: TRBJ2-3; V gene: TRBV7-2; clone size: few; D gene: TRBD2; CDR3 protein: CAGSLGGGTDTQYF; CDR3 DNA: TGTGCCGGCAGCTTAGGCGGGGGTACAGATACGCAGTATTTT
J gene: TRBJ1-2; V gene: TRBV28; clone size: NA; D gene: NA; CDR3 protein: CASRMTVNYGYTF; CDR3 DNA: TGTGCCAGCAGGATGACAGTAAACTATGGCTACACCTTC
J gene: TRBJ2-1; V gene: TRBV9; clone size: few; D gene: TRBD2; CDR3 protein: CASSVDTSGGRQFF; CDR3 DNA: TGTGCCAGCAGCGTAGATACTAGCGGGGGGCGGCAGTTCTTC
J gene: TRBJ1-5; V gene: TRBV10-3; clone size: few; D gene: NA; CDR3 protein: CAISESAGNNQPQHF; CDR3 DNA: TGTGCCATCAGTGAGTCAGCAGGGAACAATCAGCCCCAGCATTTT
J gene: TRBJ2-2; V gene: TRBV28; clone size: few; D gene: NA; CDR3 protein: CASSSSQGIMELFF; CDR3 DNA: TGTGCCAGCAGTTCCAGCCAGGGGATTATGGAGCTGTTTTTT
J gene: TRBJ2-1; V gene: TRBV7-9; clone size: NA; D gene: TRBD1; CDR3 protein: CASSSPGQVYNEQFF; CDR3 DNA: TGTGCCAGCAGCTCCCCGGGACAGGTCTACAATGAGCAGTTCTTC
J gene: TRBJ2-1; V gene: TRBV21-1; clone size: NA; D gene: NA; CDR3 protein: CASSKALDRGWLNEQFF; CDR3 DNA: TGTGCCAGCAGCAAAGCGTTAGACAGGGGATGGTTGAATGAGCAGTTCTTC
J gene: TRBJ1-1; V gene: TRBV7-9; clone size: NA; D gene: NA; CDR3 protein: CASSDPMTGLNAEAFF; CDR3 DNA: TGTGCCAGCAGCGACCCAATGACAGGATTGAACGCTGAAGCTTTCTTT
J gene: TRBJ2-6; V gene: TRBV20-1; clone size: few; D gene: NA; CDR3 protein: CSARDAGAHSGANVLTF; CDR3 DNA: TGCAGTGCTAGAGATGCGGGGGCGCATTCTGGGGCCAACGTCCTGACTTTC
J gene: TRBJ2-5; V gene: TRBV28; clone size: NA; D gene: NA; CDR3 protein: CASSLFTEQETQYF; CDR3 DNA: TGTGCCAGCAGTTTATTCACAGAACAAGAGACCCAGTACTTC
J gene: TRBJ2-1; V gene: TRBV29-1; clone size: NA; D gene: TRBD2; CDR3 protein: CSVVGLAGRGGYNEQFF; CDR3 DNA: TGCAGCGTTGTGGGACTAGCGGGAAGGGGCGGATACAATGAGCAGTTCTTC
J gene: TRBJ2-7; V gene: TRBV9; clone size: NA; D gene: NA; CDR3 protein: CASSPPDGYEQYF; CDR3 DNA: TGTGCCAGCAGCCCGCCGGACGGCTACGAGCAGTACTTC
J gene: TRBJ2-4; V gene: TRBV20-1; clone size: few; D gene: NA; CDR3 protein: CSARGGGKNIQYF; CDR3 DNA: TGCAGTGCCCGAGGGGGGGGGAAAAACATTCAGTACTTC
J gene: TRBJ1-2; V gene: TRBV11-3; clone size: NA; D gene: TRBD1; CDR3 protein: CASSLGTGTGLYGYTF; CDR3 DNA: TGTGCCAGCAGCTTGGGTACGGGGACAGGACTTTATGGCTACACCTTC
J gene: TRBJ1-6; V gene: TRBV20-1; clone size: NA; D gene: NA; CDR3 protein: CSAPRGTDSPLHF; CDR3 DNA: TGCAGTGCTCCCCGGGGGACTGATTCACCCCTCCACTTT
J gene: TRBJ2-3; V gene: TRBV9; clone size: NA; D gene: NA; CDR3 protein: CASSVDLGDRQYF; CDR3 DNA: TGTGCCAGCAGCGTAGATTTGGGGGATCGGCAGTATTTT
J gene: TRBJ2-7; V gene: TRBV7-2; clone size: few; D gene: TRBD1; CDR3 protein: CASSLGQAGQGAQYF; CDR3 DNA: TGTGCCAGCAGCTTAGGACAGGCGGGACAGGGGGCGCAGTACTTC
J gene: TRBJ2-1; V gene: TRBV9; clone size: many; D gene: NA; CDR3 protein: CASSFSAYNEQFF; CDR3 DNA: TGTGCCAGCAGTTTTTCGGCGTACAATGAGCAGTTCTTC
J gene: TRBJ2-6; V gene: TRBV7-2; clone size: many; D gene: NA; CDR3 protein: CASIVWGANVLTF; CDR3 DNA: TGTGCCAGCATTGTGTGGGGGGCCAACGTCCTGACTTTC
J gene: TRBJ1-4; V gene: TRBV12-3/TRBV12-4; clone size: once; D gene: TRBD1; CDR3 protein: CASGLLKGTGGEKLFF; CDR3 DNA: TGTGCCAGCGGCCTCTTAAAGGGGACAGGGGGCGAAAAACTGTTTTTT
J gene: TRBJ2-1; V gene: TRBV11-1; clone size: few; D gene: TRBD1; CDR3 protein: CASSPRQGRRNEQFF; CDR3 DNA: TGTGCCAGCAGCCCACGACAGGGGCGGAGGAATGAGCAGTTCTTC
J gene: TRBJ1-1; V gene: TRBV4-1; clone size: NA; D gene: NA; CDR3 protein: CASSQDTGLKTEAFF; CDR3 DNA: TGCGCCAGCAGCCAAGATACAGGACTGAAGACCGAAGCTTTCTTT
J gene: TRBJ1-3; V gene: TRBV2; clone size: few; D gene: NA; CDR3 protein: CASKQQGPGNTIYF; CDR3 DNA: TGTGCCAGCAAACAACAGGGTCCCGGAAACACCATATATTTT
J gene: TRBJ1-5; V gene: TRBV24-1; clone size: NA; D gene: NA; CDR3 protein: CATSDHLRDNQPQHF; CDR3 DNA: TGTGCCACCAGTGATCACCTCAGAGACAATCAGCCCCAGCATTTT
J gene: TRBJ1-5; V gene: TRBV7-9; clone size: few; D gene: NA; CDR3 protein: CASSTQTGSAQHF; CDR3 DNA: TGTGCCAGCAGCACCCAAACAGGCAGCGCCCAGCATTTT
J gene: TRBJ2-1; V gene: TRBV4-3; clone size: NA; D gene: TRBD2; CDR3 protein: CASSQDFYGGAREQFF; CDR3 DNA: TGCGCCAGCAGCCAAGACTTCTACGGGGGGGCTCGTGAGCAGTTCTTC
J gene: TRBJ2-7; V gene: TRBV6-5; clone size: NA; D gene: NA; CDR3 protein: CASSWREGAYEQYF; CDR3 DNA: TGTGCCAGCAGTTGGCGAGAGGGAGCCTACGAGCAGTACTTC
J gene: TRBJ2-7; V gene: TRBV6-1; clone size: few; D gene: NA; CDR3 protein: CASSEGGGEILYEQYF; CDR3 DNA: TGTGCCAGCAGTGAAGGAGGAGGGGAGATCCTATACGAGCAGTACTTC
J gene: TRBJ1-2; V gene: TRBV27; clone size: NA; D gene: TRBD1; CDR3 protein: CASRLTGTGVFFGGYTF; CDR3 DNA: TGTGCCAGCAGGCTGACCGGGACAGGGGTTTTTTTTGGTGGCTACACCTTC
J gene: TRBJ2-7; V gene: TRBV7-3; clone size: NA; D gene: NA; CDR3 protein: CASSSPPHPLWDEQYF; CDR3 DNA: TGTGCCAGCAGCTCCCCACCTCATCCCTTATGGGACGAGCAGTACTTC
J gene: TRBJ2-7; V gene: TRBV4-1; clone size: NA; D gene: TRBD1; CDR3 protein: CASSQGSGGLTHYEQYF; CDR3 DNA: TGCGCCAGCAGCCAAGGTTCAGGGGGCTTAACGCACTACGAGCAGTACTTC
J gene: TRBJ1-4; V gene: TRBV7-8; clone size: NA; D gene: TRBD1; CDR3 protein: CASSLRTGAATNEKLFF; CDR3 DNA: TGTGCCAGCAGCTTGCGGACAGGTGCCGCAACTAATGAAAAACTGTTTTTT
J gene: TRBJ2-7; V gene: TRBV10-3; clone size: NA; D gene: NA; CDR3 protein: CAISDPSNNDVFHEQYF; CDR3 DNA: TGTGCCATCAGTGACCCCTCAAATAATGATGTTTTCCACGAGCAGTACTTC
J gene: TRBJ2-1; V gene: TRBV29-1; clone size: few; D gene: NA; CDR3 protein: CSVDGTSVVGYNEQFF; CDR3 DNA: TGCAGCGTTGATGGGACGTCGGTAGTGGGATACAATGAGCAGTTCTTC
J gene: TRBJ1-1; V gene: TRBV12-3/TRBV12-4; clone size: few; D gene: NA; CDR3 protein: CASSSYRAVTEAFF; CDR3 DNA: TGTGCCAGCAGTTCATACAGGGCGGTCACTGAAGCTTTCTTT
J gene: TRBJ1-2; V gene: TRBV7-2; clone size: few; D gene: NA; CDR3 protein: CASSLVWTANGYTF; CDR3 DNA: TGTGCCAGCAGCTTAGTTTGGACGGCTAATGGCTACACCTTC